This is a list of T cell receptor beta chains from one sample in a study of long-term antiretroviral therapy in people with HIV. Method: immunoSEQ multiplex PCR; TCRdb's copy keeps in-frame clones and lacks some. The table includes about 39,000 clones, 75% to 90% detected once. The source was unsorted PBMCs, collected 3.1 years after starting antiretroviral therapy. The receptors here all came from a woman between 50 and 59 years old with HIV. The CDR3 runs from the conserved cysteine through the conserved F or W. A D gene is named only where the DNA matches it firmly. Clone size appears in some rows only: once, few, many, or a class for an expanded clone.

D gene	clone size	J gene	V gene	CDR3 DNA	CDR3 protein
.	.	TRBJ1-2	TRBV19	TGTGCCAGTACCCCTGGGGCACAGGGTGATGGCTACACCTTC	CASTPGAQGDGYTF
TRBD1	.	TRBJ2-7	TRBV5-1	TGCGCCAGCAGCAAGGACAGGCTGGGCTACGAGCAGTACTTC	CASSKDRLGYEQYF
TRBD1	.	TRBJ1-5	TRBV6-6	TGTGCCAGCAGTTGGGACAGGGTAGGACAGCCCCAGCATTTT	CASSWDRVGQPQHF
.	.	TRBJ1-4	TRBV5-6	TGTGCCAGCAGCTGGGCGGGCTTAGCTAATGAAAAACTGTTTTTT	CASSWAGLANEKLFF
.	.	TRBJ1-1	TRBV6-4	TGTGCCAGCAGCGAACACGAGGCAACTGAAGCTTTCTTT	CASSEHEATEAFF
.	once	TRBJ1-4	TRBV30	TGTGCCTGGAGTGTACGATTCAGGGGCGCATTCCGATCCGACTTCGAAGAAAAACTGTTTTTT	CAWSVRFRGAFRSDFEEKLFF
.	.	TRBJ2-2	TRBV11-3	TGTGCCAGCAGCCCACACCCCCAGGGGTGGTACGCGAACACCGGGGAGCTGTTTTTT	CASSPHPQGWYANTGELFF
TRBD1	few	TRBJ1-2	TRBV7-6	TGTGCCAGCAGCTCAGGGGGCGCGTATGGCTACACCTTC	CASSSGGAYGYTF
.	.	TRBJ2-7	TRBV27	TGTGCCAGCAGTCCATACCCCGGGAGTGCCTACGAGCAGTACTTC	CASSPYPGSAYEQYF
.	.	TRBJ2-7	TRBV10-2	TGCGCCAGCAAAATAGGGGACGCCGGATTCTACGAGCAGTACTTC	CASKIGDAGFYEQYF
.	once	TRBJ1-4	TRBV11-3	TGTGCCAGCAGCTTGACAGCCTCCACCGGGACCCTGTTTTTT	CASSLTASTGTLFF
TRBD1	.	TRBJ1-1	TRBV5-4	TGTGCCAGCAGCATAACCAAGGGGGCGAGGAACACTGAAGCTTTCTTT	CASSITKGARNTEAFF
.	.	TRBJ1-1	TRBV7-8	TGTGCCAGCAGCTTACTGGTGAGGATGAACACTGAAGCTTTCTTT	CASSLLVRMNTEAFF
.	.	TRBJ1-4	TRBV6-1	TGTGCCAGCAGTGGGGCAGGGGTGGGAGAAAAACTGTTTTTT	CASSGAGVGEKLFF
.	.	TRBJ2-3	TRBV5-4	TGTGCCAGCAGCTTGGGAGAGACGAAGTATTTT	CASSLGETKYF
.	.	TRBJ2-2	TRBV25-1	TGTGCCAGCAGTTATAATTGGGGGTCGGACACCGGGGAGCTGTTTTTT	CASSYNWGSDTGELFF
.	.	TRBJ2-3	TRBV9	TGTGCCAGCAGCGTAGCTGTGGATTTCACAGATACGCAGTATTTT	CASSVAVDFTDTQYF
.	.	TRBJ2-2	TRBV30	TGTGCCTGGACCCTATTCGGGACGGGCGGGGAGCTGTTTTTT	CAWTLFGTGGELFF
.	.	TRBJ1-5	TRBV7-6	TGTGCCAGCAGCTCCCCTACAGGGCCCAACAATCAGCCCCAGCATTTT	CASSSPTGPNNQPQHF
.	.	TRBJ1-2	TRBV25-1	TGTGCCAGCAGTGAATCTGGGTATGGCTACACCTTC	CASSESGYGYTF
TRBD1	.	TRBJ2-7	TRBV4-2	TGTGCCAGCAGCCGACCCGGACAGGGAGTTACCTACGAGCAGTACTTC	CASSRPGQGVTYEQYF
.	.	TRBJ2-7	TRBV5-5	TGTGCCAGCAGCTTGGGGTACGAGCAGTACTTC	CASSLGYEQYF
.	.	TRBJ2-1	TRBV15	TGTGCCACCAGCATCACCCCTTCCTACAATGAGCAGTTCTTC	CATSITPSYNEQFF
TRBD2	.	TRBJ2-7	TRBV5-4	TGTGCCAGCAGCTTGGAGACTAGCGGGGGAGCGTTGATTTACGAGCAGTACTTC	CASSLETSGGALIYEQYF
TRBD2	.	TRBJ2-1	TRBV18	TGTGCCAGCTCACCACGGTCTAGCGGGGATGAGCAGTTCTTC	CASSPRSSGDEQFF
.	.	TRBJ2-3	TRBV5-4	TGTGCCAGCAGCCACCCAGCGGAGGGGTACGGCACAGATACGCAGTATTTT	CASSHPAEGYGTDTQYF
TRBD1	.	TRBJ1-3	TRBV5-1	TGCGCCAGCGGCCTAGGACAGGGCGACGTTGACACCATATATTTT	CASGLGQGDVDTIYF
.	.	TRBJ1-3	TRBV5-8	TGTGCCAGCAGCAGAGGACAGCGCTCTGGAAACACCATATATTTT	CASSRGQRSGNTIYF
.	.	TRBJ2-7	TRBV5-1	TGCGCCAGCAGCCTCAATGGGGGTTACGAGCAGTACTTC	CASSLNGGYEQYF
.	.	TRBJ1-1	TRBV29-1	TGCAGCGTTGGTTTGGGGGGTATGAACACTGAAGCTTTCTTT	CSVGLGGMNTEAFF
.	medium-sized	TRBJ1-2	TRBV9	TGTGCCAGCAGCGTAGGTAGGGAGTCGGACTACTATGGCTACACCTTC	CASSVGRESDYYGYTF
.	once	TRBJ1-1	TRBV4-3	TGCGCCAGCAGCCAAGGTCAGGGGCTTAACACTGAAGCTTTCTTT	CASSQGQGLNTEAFF
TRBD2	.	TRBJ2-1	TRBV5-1	TGCGCCAGCAGCTTGTCGGCCCCAGCGGGGGGGCCGAGAACCTACAATGAGCAGTTCTTC	CASSLSAPAGGPRTYNEQFF
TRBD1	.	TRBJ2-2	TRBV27	TGTGCCAGCAGTTGGACAGGGGGCGGCGGGGAGCTGTTTTTT	CASSWTGGGGELFF
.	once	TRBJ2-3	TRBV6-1	TGTGCCAGCAGTGAAAGAATAGGGGCCCCCCCCACAGATACGCAGTATTTT	CASSERIGAPPTDTQYF
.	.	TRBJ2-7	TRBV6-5	TGTGCCAGCAAGCCGGGACAACAATACGAGCAGTACTTC	CASKPGQQYEQYF
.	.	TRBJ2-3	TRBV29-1	TGCAGCGCCTCGGGATCCACGGCCACAGATACGCAGTATTTT	CSASGSTATDTQYF
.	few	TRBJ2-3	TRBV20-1	TGCAGTGCTGGGACCCCCGGTACGCAGTATTTT	CSAGTPGTQYF
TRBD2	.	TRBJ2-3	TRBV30	TGTGCCTGGAGTGCCAGCGGGGGGACAGATACGCAGTATTTT	CAWSASGGTDTQYF
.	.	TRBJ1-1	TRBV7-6	TGTGCCAGCAGCTCCGACAAAGCGGTTGAAGCTTTCTTT	CASSSDKAVEAFF
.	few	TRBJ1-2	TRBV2	TGTGCCAGCAGTGAAGAGGGTGGAGGGGTCTCCGGCTACACCTTC	CASSEEGGGVSGYTF
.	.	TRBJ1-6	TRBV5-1	TGCGCCAGCACCGCTCTCGGGGGGAGCTCCTATAATTCACCCCTCCACTTT	CASTALGGSSYNSPLHF
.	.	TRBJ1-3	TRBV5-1	TGCGCCAGCAGCGTCGGGACGGCAGGAAACACCATATATTTT	CASSVGTAGNTIYF
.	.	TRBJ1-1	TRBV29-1	TGCAGCGTTTTATCAGGAGGAGCCACTGAAGCTTTCTTT	CSVLSGGATEAFF
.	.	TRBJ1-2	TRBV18	TGTGCCAGCTCACCAAAGACAGCGAAGAACTATGGCTACACCTTC	CASSPKTAKNYGYTF
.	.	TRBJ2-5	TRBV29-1	TGCAGCGTTGAGTGGACAGACTATCAAGAGACCCAGTACTTC	CSVEWTDYQETQYF
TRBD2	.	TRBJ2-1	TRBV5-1	TGCGCCAGCAGCTGGAACGGGGGGAGAGAATCCTACAATGAGCAGTTCTTC	CASSWNGGRESYNEQFF
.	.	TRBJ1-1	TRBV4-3	TGCGCCAGCAGCCAAGACCCGGGGGCCTCTGAAGCTTTCTTT	CASSQDPGASEAFF
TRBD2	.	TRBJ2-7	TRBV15	TGTGCCACCAGCAGAGTCATCGGGGGGTCCTACGAGCAGTACTTC	CATSRVIGGSYEQYF
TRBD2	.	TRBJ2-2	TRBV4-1	TGCGCCAGCAGCCAACGACTAGCGGGACCGAATTCGGAGCTGTTTTTT	CASSQRLAGPNSELFF
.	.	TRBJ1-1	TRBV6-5	TGTGCCAGCAGTTACCGGCGGACGAACACTGAAGCTTTCTTT	CASSYRRTNTEAFF
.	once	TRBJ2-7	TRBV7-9	TGTGCCAGCAGCCCTTTTTCTCCCGACGAGCAGTACTTC	CASSPFSPDEQYF
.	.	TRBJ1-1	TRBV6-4	TGTGCCAGCAGTAAGGAGGGGAGCACTGAAGCTTTCTTT	CASSKEGSTEAFF
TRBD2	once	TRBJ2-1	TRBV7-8	TGTGCCAGCAGCTTGTTCAGCGGGGGGGCTTCTGAGCAGTTCTTC	CASSLFSGGASEQFF
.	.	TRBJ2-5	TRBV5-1	TGCGCCAGCAGCTTGGGGGACTCCCAAGAGACCCAGTACTTC	CASSLGDSQETQYF
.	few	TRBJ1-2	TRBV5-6	TGTGCCAGCAGCTTGGACTTTCAGGGCTACACCTTC	CASSLDFQGYTF
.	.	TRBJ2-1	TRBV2	TGTGCCAGCAGTGGGCTAGCGTTAAACTTCAATGAGCAGTTCTTC	CASSGLALNFNEQFF
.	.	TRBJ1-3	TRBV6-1	TGTGCCAGCAGTGCTACAAGGGCGGGGAACTCTGGAAACACCATATATTTT	CASSATRAGNSGNTIYF
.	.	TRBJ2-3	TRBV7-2	TGTGCCAGCAGCTTAGCGGTCACAGATACGCAGTATTTT	CASSLAVTDTQYF
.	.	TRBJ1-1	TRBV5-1	TGCGCCAGCAGCTTGGTGGCCGACACTGAAGCTTTCTTT	CASSLVADTEAFF